This T cell receptor beta chain was identified in a study of cytomegalovirus exposure and HLA in healthy donors. Study-wide results and limits: Later analysis demonstrated an association between a missense DCLRE1C variant and TCR beta V- and J-gene trimming. Among TCR beta chains, those listed as cytomegalovirus-associated numbered around 180.

Comment on this clone: Antigen specificity is unknown.

With 1 base removed from V and 10 bases from J, the gap between germline ends came to 8 bases. Looked up from germline, CDR1 is MGHDK and CDR2 is SYGVNS. This CDR3 contains 12 residues. Amplification used 60 Vbeta primers and 13 Jbeta primers. The repertoire was sequenced with immunoSEQ multiplex PCR; TCRdb's copy has only in-frame clones and lacks some. The sample lists some 160,000 clones; around 84% were seen once. The sequence derives from a boy between 2 and 10 years old in good health and CMV-seronegative. J is TRBJ2-1 and V is TRBV25-1; tentative D call: TRBD1 (5 bases). Material for sequencing was PBMCs. CDR3 in DNA: TGTGCCAGCAGTGAATGGGGCCAAGAGCAGTTCTTC. Translating gives CASSEWGQEQFF.